This T cell receptor beta chain was observed in a study of T cell repertoires in ileal Crohn's disease. Turning to the study itself: Around 40% were active smokers at surgery; median disease duration was roughly 7.9 years.

The method was immunoSEQ multiplex PCR; TCRdb's version includes in-frame clones alone and lacks a portion of them. The table records roughly 20,000 clones, 65% to 80% of them present only once. Time point described: neoterminal ileum biopsy at postoperative endoscopy, about 6 months after surgery. The TCR was taken from an adult with Crohn's disease. Specimen: ileal tissue.

The CDR3 DNA follows: TGTGCCAGCAGGGGGCAAATCACACCCCTCCACTTT. The encoded protein is CASRGQITPLHF. The rearrangement links TRBV28 to TRBJ1-6; a weak D match, TRBD1 (5 bases). The V gene's germline CDR1 is MDHEN and CDR2 SYDVKM. The CDR3 is 12 amino acids. V was trimmed by 6 bases and J by 11 bases, leaving 11 bases between them.